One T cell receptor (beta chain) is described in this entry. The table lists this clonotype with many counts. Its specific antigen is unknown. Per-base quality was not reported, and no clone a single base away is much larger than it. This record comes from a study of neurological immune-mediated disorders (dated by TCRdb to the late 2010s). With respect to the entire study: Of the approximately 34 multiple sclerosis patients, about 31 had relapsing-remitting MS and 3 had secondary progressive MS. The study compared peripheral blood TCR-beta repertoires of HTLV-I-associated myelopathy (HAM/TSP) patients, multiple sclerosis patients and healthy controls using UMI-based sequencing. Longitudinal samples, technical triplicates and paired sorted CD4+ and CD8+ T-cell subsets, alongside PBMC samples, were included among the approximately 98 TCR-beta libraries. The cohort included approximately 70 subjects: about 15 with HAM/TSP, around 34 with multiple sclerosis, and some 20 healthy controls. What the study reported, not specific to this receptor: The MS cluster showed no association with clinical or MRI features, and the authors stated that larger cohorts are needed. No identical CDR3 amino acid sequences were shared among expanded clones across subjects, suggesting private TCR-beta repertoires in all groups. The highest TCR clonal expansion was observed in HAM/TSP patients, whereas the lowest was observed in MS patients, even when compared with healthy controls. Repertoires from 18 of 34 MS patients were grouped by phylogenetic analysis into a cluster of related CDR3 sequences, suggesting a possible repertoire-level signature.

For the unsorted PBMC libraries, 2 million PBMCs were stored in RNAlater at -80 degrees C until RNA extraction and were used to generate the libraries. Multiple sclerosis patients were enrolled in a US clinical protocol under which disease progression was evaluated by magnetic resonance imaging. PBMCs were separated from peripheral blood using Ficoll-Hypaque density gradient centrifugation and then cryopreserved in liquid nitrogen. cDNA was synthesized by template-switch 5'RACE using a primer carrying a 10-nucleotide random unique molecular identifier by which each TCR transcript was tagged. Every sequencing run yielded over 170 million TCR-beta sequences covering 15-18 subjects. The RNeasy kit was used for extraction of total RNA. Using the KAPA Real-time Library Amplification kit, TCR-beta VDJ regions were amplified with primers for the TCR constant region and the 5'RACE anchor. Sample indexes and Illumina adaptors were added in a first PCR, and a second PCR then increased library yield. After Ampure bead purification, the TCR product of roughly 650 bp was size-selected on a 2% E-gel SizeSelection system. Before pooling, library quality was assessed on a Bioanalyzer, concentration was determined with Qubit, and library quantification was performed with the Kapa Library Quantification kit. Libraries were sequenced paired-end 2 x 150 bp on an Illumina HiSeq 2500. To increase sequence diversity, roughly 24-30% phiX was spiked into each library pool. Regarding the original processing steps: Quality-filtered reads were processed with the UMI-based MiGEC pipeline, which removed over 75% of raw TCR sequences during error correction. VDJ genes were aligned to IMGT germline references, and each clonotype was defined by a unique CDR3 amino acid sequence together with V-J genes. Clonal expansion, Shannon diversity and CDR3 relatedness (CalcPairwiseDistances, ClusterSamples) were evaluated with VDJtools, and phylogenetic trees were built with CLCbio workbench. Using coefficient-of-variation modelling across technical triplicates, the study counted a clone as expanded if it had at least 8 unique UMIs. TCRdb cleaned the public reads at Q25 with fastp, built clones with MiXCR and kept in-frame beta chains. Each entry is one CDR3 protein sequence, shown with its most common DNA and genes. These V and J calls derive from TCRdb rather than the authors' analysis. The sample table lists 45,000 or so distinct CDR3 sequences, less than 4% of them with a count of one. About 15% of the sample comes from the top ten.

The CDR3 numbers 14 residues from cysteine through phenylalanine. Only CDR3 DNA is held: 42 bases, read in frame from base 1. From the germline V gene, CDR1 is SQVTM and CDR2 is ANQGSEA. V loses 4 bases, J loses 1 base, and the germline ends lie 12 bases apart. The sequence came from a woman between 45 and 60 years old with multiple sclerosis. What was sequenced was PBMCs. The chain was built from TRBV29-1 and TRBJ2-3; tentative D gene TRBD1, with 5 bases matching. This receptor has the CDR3 CSVVSGSGTDTQYF. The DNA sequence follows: TGCAGCGTTGTCTCAGGGTCGGGCACAGATACGCAGTATTTT.